These 8 T cell receptor beta chains were sequenced from one sample in a study of blood T cells in healthy people across ages. A J-beta primer mix and a sample-barcoded 5' primer were used in a second PCR of roughly 7 to 12 cycles. TCRdb processed the 5' RACE reads anew with MiXCR; each CDR3 protein has one entry. The sample consists of hundreds of thousands of distinct CDR3 sequences, about half of them appearing once. Sample: blood. Source of these receptors: an elderly man in good health.

The chain couples TRBV30 to TRBJ1-5; D call uncertain. Germline-derived CDR1 and CDR2 are GTSNPN and SVGIG (reference sequence). The CDR3 covers 14 residues. V was clipped by 0 bases and J by 3 bases, with 9 bases between them. The CDR3 DNA follows: TGTGCCTGGAGTGTACCGGGGTTCAATCAGCCCCAGCATTTT. It is translated as CAWSVPGFNQPQHF.

This clonotype has just a few counts. The chain has TRBV28 and TRBJ1-1; D remains ambiguous. Trimming shortened V by 10 bases and J by 0 bases, and 12 bases separated the two germline ends. Germline V CDR1 and CDR2: MDHEN, SYDVKM. The CDR3 consists of 13 residues. This chain's CDR3 is CATLPFLNTEAFF. CDR3 DNA sequence: TGTGCCACCCTCCCATTTTTGAACACTGAAGCTTTCTTT. The complete variable domain, with remaining parts taken from reference TRBV28 and TRBJ1-1, reads DVKVTQSSRYLVKRTGEKVFLECVQDMDHENMFWYRQDPGLGLRLIYFSYDVKMKEKGDIPEGYSVSREKKERFSLILESASTNQTSMYLCATLPFLNTEAFFGQGTRLTVV.

The gene calls are TRBV24-1 and TRBJ2-5; D is perhaps TRBD1 (6 bases). V was clipped by 1 base and J by 5 bases, with 13 bases between them. This CDR3 is built from 15 residues. CDR1 KGHDR and CDR2 SFDVKD come from the germline V gene. This chain's CDR3 is CATSDFQGSMETQYF. CDR3 nucleotides: TGTGCCACCAGTGATTTTCAGGGGAGCATGGAGACCCAGTACTTC.

The chain uses TRBV3-1 and TRBJ1-1; 8 nucleotides line up with TRBD1. CDR3 length equals 14 residues. Per the germline V gene, CDR1 is LGHDT and CDR2 is YNNKEL (reference sequence). V gave up 4 bases and J gave up 4 bases; unmatched junction bases: 5. This CDR3 reads CASSRGTGVTEAFF. The CDR3 DNA follows: TGTGCCAGCAGCCGAGGGACAGGAGTCACTGAAGCTTTCTTT.

This chain links TRBV20-1 with TRBJ2-3; D may correspond to TRBD1 or TRBD2 (5 bases each). The CDR3 length is 15 residues. Germline assignment: CDR1 DFQATT and CDR2 SNEGSKA (reference sequence). V was pared by 5 bases and J by 4 bases, with 19 bases between. The CDR3 sequence is CSAAPGRVVPDTQYF. CDR3 sequence (DNA): TGCAGTGCTGCCCCGGGACGAGTCGTTCCAGATACGCAGTATTTT.

This clonotype was seen a few times. The J gene is TRBJ1-6, the V gene TRBV20-1; TRBD1 is a possible D gene (5 bases). Looked up from germline, CDR1 is DFQATT and CDR2 is SNEGSKA (reference sequence). CDR3 length equals 12 residues. Deletions cut 0 bases from V and 11 bases from J, with 8 bases between. The CDR3 sequence is CSARDQGPPLHF. The CDR3 coding sequence is TGCAGTGCTAGAGATCAGGGTCCACCCCTCCACTTT.

Only a few counts were recorded for this clonotype. This chain uses TRBV24-1 with TRBJ2-5; possibly TRBD1 for D (6 bases). V was trimmed by 4 bases and J by 9 bases, leaving 20 bases between them. The CDR3 has 15 amino acids. The germline V gene has CDR1 KGHDR and CDR2 SFDVKD. Written as DNA, the CDR3 is TGTGCCACCAGTGACCCCACAGGGTCCCAAGCATCCCAGTACTTC. Encoded protein: CATSDPTGSQASQYF.

This clonotype was seen a handful of times. V gene TRBV20-1 combines with J gene TRBJ2-7; 7 positions agree with TRBD1. With V trimmed by 6 bases and J by 2 bases, 7 bases remained unmatched. The length of the CDR3 is 13 residues. The germline V gene has CDR1 DFQATT and CDR2 SNEGSKA (reference sequence). CDR3 region: CSAMDRLAYEQYF. The CDR3 DNA reads as TGCAGTGCGATGGACAGGTTGGCCTACGAGCAGTACTTC.